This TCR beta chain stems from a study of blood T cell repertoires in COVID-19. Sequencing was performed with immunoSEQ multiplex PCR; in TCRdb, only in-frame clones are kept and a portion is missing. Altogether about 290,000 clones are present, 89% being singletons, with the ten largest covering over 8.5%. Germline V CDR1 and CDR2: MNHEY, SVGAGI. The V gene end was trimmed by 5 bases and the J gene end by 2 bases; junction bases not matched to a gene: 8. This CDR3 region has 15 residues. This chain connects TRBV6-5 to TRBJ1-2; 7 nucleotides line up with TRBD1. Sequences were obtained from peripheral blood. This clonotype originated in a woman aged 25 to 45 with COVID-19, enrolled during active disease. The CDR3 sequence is CASSPFDRANYGYTF. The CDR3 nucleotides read TGTGCCAGCAGTCCATTCGACAGGGCCAACTATGGCTACACCTTC.